The clone carrying this T cell receptor beta chain came up a few times. Its antigen is undetermined. These data come from a study of CD8 T cells in ankylosing spondylitis. General observations from the study: A TCR beta motif made of about eight highly homologous variants seemed typical of ankylosing spondylitis blood.

The CDR3 is 14 amino acids. The germline V gene encodes CDR1 LGHDT and CDR2 YNNKEL (reference sequence). V dropped 1 base and J dropped 3 bases, with 10 bases sitting between them. MiXCR was run by TCRdb on the 5' RACE reads, yielding one entry per CDR3 protein. The top ten clones hold approximately 14% of a sample with some 330,000 distinct CDR3 sequences, roughly 8% of them seen once. The clonotype comes from a male donor with ankylosing spondylitis. The J gene is TRBJ2-7, the V gene TRBV3-1, with D tentatively TRBD2 (5 bases). Sequences were obtained from blood, either unsorted or a sorted T cell fraction (not recorded which). This CDR3 reads CASSQVRGLYEQYF. CDR3 DNA: TGTGCCAGCAGCCAAGTGAGAGGGCTCTACGAGCAGTACTTC.